This entry features one T cell receptor (beta chain) sequence. What it recognizes is unknown. This record comes from a study of cytomegalovirus exposure and HLA in healthy donors. Study in general: In a previous analysis, nearly 120 million unique TCR beta sequences were found from 150 million to 200 million T cells. Regarding the study as a whole: According to the study, 160 or so TCR beta chains were cytomegalovirus-associated.

The PCR contained 60 Vbeta and 13 Jbeta primers. Assay used: immunoSEQ multiplex PCR; TCRdb lists only in-frame clones, some missing. The sample gives 200,000 to 250,000 clones, approximately 90% of which show up once; approximately 1% is in the top ten. The germline V gene encodes CDR1 ENHRY and CDR2 SYGVKD. Trimming took off 8 bases at V and 4 bases at J, with 12 bases between the two ends. The CDR3 covers 13 residues. The sample was PBMCs. This receptor was taken from a young woman in good health and CMV-seronegative. V and J are TRBV10-3 and TRBJ2-1; possible D gene TRBD1, 6 bases. The CDR3 here is CAIADRTYNEQFF. The CDR3 DNA reads as TGTGCCATCGCAGACAGGACATACAATGAGCAGTTCTTC.